Listed here are 25 T cell receptor beta chains from one sample, sequenced in a study of blood T cell repertoires in COVID-19. Sequencing used immunoSEQ multiplex PCR; TCRdb keeps in-frame clones, though not all of them. This table has 200,000 to 300,000 clones, just under 90% appearing once. Sequencing used PBMCs or T cells enriched from blood (not recorded which). The origin of the receptors is a woman aged 25 to 39 with acute COVID-19.

The V gene is TRBV7-3, the J gene TRBJ1-2, with 7 bases lining up with TRBD1. The germline CDR1 and CDR2 sequences are SGHTA and FQGTGA. CDR3 length equals 14 residues. V lost 4 bases and J lost 3; bases outside the gene matches: 5. The CDR3 DNA reads as TGTGCCAGCAGCTCCCGAGGACAGGACTATGGCTACACCTTC. The encoded protein is CASSSRGQDYGYTF.

The rearrangement uses TRBV12-5 and TRBJ2-7; 8 bases match TRBD1. Trimming took 6 bases from V and 2 from J; bases not matched to a gene: 9. Germline assignment: CDR1 LGHNT and CDR2 FRNRAP. The CDR3 is 15 residues long. CDR3 in DNA: TGTGCTAGTGGCCGCCGGGACAGGCAACCCTACGAGCAGTACTTC. The encoded protein is CASGRRDRQPYEQYF.

This rearrangement joins TRBV5-1 to TRBJ1-1; 8 bases are a match to TRBD1. V shed 4 bases and J 8 bases; nucleotides not matched to a gene: 4. The CDR3 length is 12 residues. From germline, CDR1 is SGHRS and CDR2 YFSETQ. The CDR3 is CASSGQGLEAFF. Written as DNA, the CDR3 is TGCGCCAGCAGCGGACAGGGTTTGGAAGCTTTCTTT.

This clone was found once. The rearrangement joins TRBV12-3 or TRBV12-4 to TRBJ1-1, with no clear D. This CDR3 spans 13 amino acids. V gave up 7 bases and J gave up 3 bases, with 12 bases separating them. CDR3 sequence: CASIAQVDTEAFF. The CDR3 region has the DNA TGTGCCAGCATCGCGCAAGTGGACACTGAAGCTTTCTTT.

This clone was observed once. The rearrangement links TRBV6-2 or TRBV6-3 to TRBJ1-5; 7 bases agree with TRBD1. V trimming: 0 bases; J trimming: 6 bases; junction bases outside the gene matches: 14. The CDR3 is 18 residues long. CDR1 MNHEY and CDR2 SVGEGT come from the germline V gene. CDR3 in amino acids: CASSYSTIRQGILQPQHF. The CDR3 coding sequence is TGTGCCAGCAGTTACTCAACGATCCGACAGGGTATTCTTCAGCCCCAGCATTTT.

The CDR3 sequence is CASSPGSTEAFF. CDR3 nucleotides: TGTGCCAGCAGCCCGGGGAGCACTGAAGCTTTCTTT. V and J are TRBV7-9 and TRBJ1-1; D is unclear. V lost 5 bases, J lost 4 bases, and 8 bases lay in between. The CDR3 has 12 amino acids. CDR1 is SEHNR and CDR2 is FQNEAQ in the germline V gene (reference sequence).

The chain joins TRBV7-9 to TRBJ2-3; D remains unclear. This CDR3 spans 16 amino acids. Germline V lookup: CDR1 SEHNR, CDR2 FQNEAQ (reference sequence). V was cut by 4 bases and J by 0 bases, with 14 bases left in between. CDR3 loop: CASSSPLTQSTDTQYF. Here the CDR3 DNA reads TGTGCCAGCAGCTCACCCCTGACACAGAGCACAGATACGCAGTATTTT. Drawing the rest from reference TRBV7-9 and TRBJ2-3, the complete variable domain is DTGVSQNPRHKITKRGQNVTFRCDPISEHNRLYWYRQTLGQGPEFLTYFQNEAQLEKSRLLSDRFSAERPKGSFSTLEIQRTEQGDSAMYLCASSSPLTQSTDTQYFGPGTRLTVL.

V gene TRBV5-4 combines with J gene TRBJ2-3; TRBD2 might be the D (5 bases). V lost 3 bases, J lost 2 bases, and 10 bases lay in between. Germline CDR1 and CDR2: SGHNT and YYREEE (reference sequence). The CDR3 is 14 residues long. The CDR3 bases are TGTGCCAGCAGCTGGAGCGGATTCACAGATACGCAGTATTTT. Its protein product is CASSWSGFTDTQYF.

This clone was picked up a small number of times. This chain connects TRBV27 to TRBJ2-7, with D maybe TRBD2 (5 bases). Germline lookup yields CDR1 MNHEY and CDR2 SMNVEV (reference sequence). This CDR3 has 14 residues. V dropped 2 bases and J dropped 0 bases, with 8 bases sitting between them. In nucleotides, the CDR3 is TGTGCCAGCAGTTTAGTAGAGGGCTCCTACGAGCAGTACTTC. Protein sequence: CASSLVEGSYEQYF.

The J gene is TRBJ2-7, the V gene TRBV5-4, with D perhaps TRBD1 (6 bases). The ends were cut back, 9 bases at V and 0 bases at J, with 10 bases in the middle. Looked up from germline, CDR1 is SGHNT and CDR2 is YYREEE (reference sequence). The CDR3 sequence is 12 residues long. CDR3 loop: CATRDNSYEQYF. The CDR3, as DNA: TGTGCCACCCGGGACAACTCCTACGAGCAGTACTTC.

This sequence joins TRBV7-9 and TRBJ1-2; D is possibly TRBD1 (5 bases). Trimming shortened V by 4 bases and J by 4 bases, and 19 bases separated the two germline ends. Per germline, CDR1 SEHNR and CDR2 FQNEAQ (reference sequence). The CDR3 length is 16 residues. The CDR3 DNA sequence: TGTGCCAGCAGCTACAACGACGGGGGAGGAAGCTATGGCTACACCTTC. This gives the protein CASSYNDGGGSYGYTF.

This rearrangement joins TRBV30 to TRBJ1-5; TRBD1 aligns across 7 bases. Germline V gene sequence: CDR1 GTSNPN, CDR2 SVGIG (reference sequence). The V and J ends lost 3 bases and 2 bases, in that order; junction bases with no gene match: 4. This CDR3 spans 14 amino acids. DNA of the CDR3: TGTGCCTGGAGGACAGGGAGAGGCAATCAGCCCCAGCATTTT. Protein: CAWRTGRGNQPQHF.

The V and J genes are TRBV25-1 and TRBJ1-2; perhaps TRBD1 as D (5 bases). Per the germline V gene, CDR1 is MGHDK and CDR2 is SYGVNS. The V end was cut by 6 bases, the J end by 5 bases, with 10 bases between. The CDR3 runs to 12 residues. CDR3 nucleotide sequence: TGTGCCAGCAGGGGGGGGGAGTATGGCTACACCTTC. Residues: CASRGGEYGYTF.

The chain links TRBV6-1 to TRBJ1-6; 9 bases align to TRBD1. CDR1 MNHNS and CDR2 SASEGT come from the germline V gene. The CDR3 is 15 amino acids. V gave up 2 bases and J gave up 10 bases; unmatched junction bases: 6. CDR3 amino acids: CASSERWTGESPLHF. The CDR3 coding sequence is TGTGCCAGCAGTGAACGGTGGACAGGGGAATCACCCCTCCACTTT.

V usage is TRBV2 and J usage is TRBJ2-3, with 15 positions matching TRBD2. The V gene's germline CDR1 is SNHLY and CDR2 FYNNEI. The CDR3 runs 13 residues. The ends lost 8 bases at V and 15 bases at J; junction bases unmatched: 9. The DNA for the CDR3 is TGTGCCAGCGGGGGACTAGCGGGGGGCCCGGCATATTTT. This codes for CASGGLAGGPAYF.

This chain connects TRBV5-1 to TRBJ2-7, with 10 bases identical to TRBD1. The CDR3 sequence is 16 residues long. CDR1 and CDR2 from the germline V gene are SGHRS and YFSETQ. V lost 0 bases, J lost 6 bases, and 9 bases stayed unmatched. CDR3 region: CASSLVFGTGDSEQYF. As DNA, the CDR3 is TGCGCCAGCAGCTTGGTTTTTGGGACAGGGGACTCCGAGCAGTACTTC.

This chain links TRBV15 with TRBJ1-4; no clear D gene. V lost 1 base, J lost 8 bases, and 5 bases lay in between. CDR3 length equals 12 residues. Germline values: CDR1 LNHNV, CDR2 YYDKDF (reference sequence). For the CDR3, the DNA is TGTGCCACCAGCAGAGTAGCCGAAAAACTGTTTTTT. Its translation is CATSRVAEKLFF.

This chain joins TRBV5-6 and TRBJ2-7, with TRBD1 as a possible D gene (6 bases). From germline, CDR1 is SGHDT and CDR2 YYEEEE. The CDR3 runs 14 residues. The V gene lost 0 bases and the J gene lost 0 bases, with 7 bases spanning the gap. The CDR3 sequence: CASSLVDSSYEQYF. The CDR3 region has the DNA TGTGCCAGCAGCTTGGTGGACAGCTCCTACGAGCAGTACTTC.

The rearrangement joins TRBV6-2 or TRBV6-3 to TRBJ2-1, with 8 bases aligning to TRBD2. Germline assignment: CDR1 MNHEY and CDR2 SVGEGT. V shed 1 base and J 7 bases; nucleotides not matched to a gene: 9. This CDR3 spans 16 amino acids. CDR3 sequence reads: CASSYFSGASGNEQFF. The DNA of the CDR3 is TGTGCCAGCAGTTACTTTAGCGGGGCCTCGGGGAATGAGCAGTTCTTC.

The V call is TRBV27, the J call TRBJ1-1; D may be TRBD1 (5 bases). V lost 3 bases and J 5 bases, leaving 13 bases between the germline ends. CDR1 and CDR2 from the germline V gene are MNHEY and SMNVEV (reference sequence). The CDR3 is 14 amino acids. The CDR3 loop reads CASSFQGSDTEAFF. The CDR3 DNA reads as TGTGCCAGCAGTTTTCAGGGAAGCGATACTGAAGCTTTCTTT.

The V call is TRBV7-3, the J call TRBJ2-3; TRBD1 agrees at 9 bases. CDR3 size: 15 residues. Losses at the gene ends were 0 bases for V and 5 bases for J; bases not matched to a gene: 3. Germline CDR1 is SGHTA and CDR2 is FQGTGA. In nucleotides, the CDR3 is TGTGCCAGCAGCTTAACGGGACAGGGAGGAGATACGCAGTATTTT. Translation: CASSLTGQGGDTQYF. The whole variable domain, remainder taken from reference TRBV7-3 and TRBJ2-3, is GAGVSQTPSNKVTEKGKYVELRCDPISGHTALYWYRQSLGQGPEFLIYFQGTGAADDSGLPNDRFFAVRPEGSVSTLKIQRTERGDSAVYLCASSLTGQGGDTQYFGPGTRLTVL.

This chain links TRBV5-1 with TRBJ1-2; D gene uncertain. CDR1 and CDR2 from the germline V gene are SGHRS and YFSETQ. The CDR3 loop spans 16 amino acids. Trimming pared 0 bases from V and 4 bases from J, leaving 16 bases between. The CDR3 DNA reads TGCGCCAGCAGCTTGGTAGCTACGGGGAGCGGCTATGGCTACACCTTC. Translation: CASSLVATGSGYGYTF.

The CDR3 region has the DNA TGTGCCAGCAGCTCTATCCGTACTACCTACGAGCAGTACTTC. Its protein is CASSSIRTTYEQYF. The gene calls are TRBV5-6 and TRBJ2-7; D remains ambiguous. Germline CDR1 and CDR2: SGHDT and YYEEEE. The CDR3 length is 14 residues. Trimming took off 3 bases at V and 2 bases at J, with 12 bases between the two ends.

The V call is TRBV5-4, the J call TRBJ2-3; 11 nucleotides line up with TRBD1. The CDR3 covers 18 residues. Per germline, CDR1 SGHNT and CDR2 YYREEE (reference sequence). With 1 base clipped from V and 1 base from J, the junction kept 8 bases outside the gene matches. The CDR3, as DNA: TGTGCCAGCAGCTTGTTTCCGGGACAGGGGGAAGGCACAGATACGCAGTATTTT. Protein product: CASSLFPGQGEGTDTQYF.

This sequence joins TRBV7-9 and TRBJ2-1; 10 positions match TRBD2. Unmatched junction bases numbered 6, after V lost 1 base and J lost 0 bases. Germline CDR1 and CDR2: SEHNR and FQNEAQ (reference sequence). This CDR3 has 18 amino acids. The CDR3 sequence: CASSLVLAGQSSYNEQFF. The CDR3 bases are TGTGCCAGCAGCTTAGTACTAGCGGGGCAGAGCTCCTACAATGAGCAGTTCTTC.